This T cell receptor (beta chain) is drawn from a study of CD8 T cells in Susac syndrome. Study-wide results and limits: Only a relatively small number of individuals were included in the TCR sequencing and HLA analysis.

In regard to this clonotype: Its antigen remains unknown.

The length of the CDR3 is 14 residues. V gave up 7 bases and J gave up 3 bases; unmatched junction bases: 10. The germline V gene has CDR1 SQVTM and CDR2 ANQGSEA. Each multiple sclerosis control was a treatment-naive patient with relapsing-remitting disease that was either stable or active. An input of 0.5 to 1 ug of RNA was subjected to reverse transcription using random hexamers. Across 54 Vbeta and 13 Jbeta, TCR beta CDR3 was amplified with immunoSEQ multiplex PCR. TCRdb passed the immunoSEQ multiplex PCR reads through MiXCR, listing each CDR3 protein once. Here the sample spans approximately 70,000 distinct CDR3 sequences, around 95% being singletons.

The sequence was collected from a human donor with multiple sclerosis. V usage is TRBV29-1 and J usage is TRBJ2-3; 7 bases are a match to TRBD1. The sequencing input was CD8+ T cells from PBMCs. CDR3 in DNA: TGCAGCGCCGATGCCCGGGACAGTACAGATACGCAGTATTTT. Translation gives CSADARDSTDTQYF.